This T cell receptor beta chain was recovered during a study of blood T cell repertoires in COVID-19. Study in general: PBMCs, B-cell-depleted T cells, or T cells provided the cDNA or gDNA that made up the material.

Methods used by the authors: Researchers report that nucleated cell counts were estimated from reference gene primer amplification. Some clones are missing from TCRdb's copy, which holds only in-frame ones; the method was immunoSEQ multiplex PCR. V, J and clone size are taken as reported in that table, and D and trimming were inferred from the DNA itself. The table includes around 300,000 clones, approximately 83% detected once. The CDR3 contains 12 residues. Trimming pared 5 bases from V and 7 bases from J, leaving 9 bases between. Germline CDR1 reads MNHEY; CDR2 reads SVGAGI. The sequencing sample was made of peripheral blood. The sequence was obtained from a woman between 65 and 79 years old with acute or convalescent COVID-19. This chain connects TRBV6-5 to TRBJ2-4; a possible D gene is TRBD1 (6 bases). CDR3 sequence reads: CASSLRGNIQYF. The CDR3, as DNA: TGTGCCAGCAGTCTTAGGGGGAACATTCAGTACTTC.